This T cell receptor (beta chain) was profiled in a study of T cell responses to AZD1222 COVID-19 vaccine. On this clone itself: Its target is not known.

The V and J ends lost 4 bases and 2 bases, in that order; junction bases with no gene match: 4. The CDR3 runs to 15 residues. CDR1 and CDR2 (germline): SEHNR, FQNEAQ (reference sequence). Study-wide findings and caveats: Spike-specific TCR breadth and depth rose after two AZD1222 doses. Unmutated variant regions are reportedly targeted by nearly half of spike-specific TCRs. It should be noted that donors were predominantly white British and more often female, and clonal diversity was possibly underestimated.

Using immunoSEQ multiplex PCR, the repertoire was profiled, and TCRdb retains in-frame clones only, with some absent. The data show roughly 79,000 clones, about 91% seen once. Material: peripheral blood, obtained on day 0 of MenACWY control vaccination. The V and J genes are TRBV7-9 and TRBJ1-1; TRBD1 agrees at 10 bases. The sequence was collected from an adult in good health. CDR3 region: CASSSRDRGNTEAFF. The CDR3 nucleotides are TGTGCCAGCAGCTCCCGGGACAGGGGAAACACTGAAGCTTTCTTT.